Presented here are 5 T cell receptor beta chains from one specimen sequenced in a study of blood T cell repertoires in COVID-19 (dated by TCRdb to about 2020). To prepare the library, the immunoSEQ multiplex PCR assay was applied. In TCRdb, the immuneACCESS table is reduced to in-frame sequences with V and J assigned. These tables do not hold every clone; where another copy was compared, an unresolved V gene accounts for under half, and the others remain unexplained. In this sample the table shows 150,000 to 200,000 clones, roughly 80% of which occur a single time. The ten largest clones add up to about 14% of the sample. What was sequenced was peripheral blood. Receptor source: a woman between 65 and 79 years old with COVID-19, enrolled during active disease.

The chain combines TRBV24-1 with TRBJ2-7; 7 nucleotides agree with TRBD1. Germline V CDR1 and CDR2: KGHDR, SFDVKD. V lost 2 bases to trimming and J lost 2 bases; unmatched junction nucleotides: 8. The CDR3 runs 16 residues. CDR3 nucleotides: TGTGCCACCAGTGATTCCGGGACAGCCAATGCCTACGAGCAGTACTTC. This translates into CATSDSGTANAYEQYF.

This clone was counted once. This chain joins TRBV5-6 and TRBJ2-2, with 13 bases fitting TRBD2. In germline, CDR1 is SGHDT, CDR2 YYEEEE. This CDR3 contains 18 residues. V dropped 4 bases and J dropped 1; count of bases not matched to a gene: 7. CDR3: CASSAWTSGGGNTGELFF. CDR3 nucleotide sequence: TGTGCCAGCAGCGCCTGGACTAGCGGGGGCGGGAACACCGGGGAGCTGTTTTTT.

This clone occurred once. The chain joins TRBV6-5 to TRBJ1-1; D possibly corresponds to TRBD1 (6 bases). Germline V lookup: CDR1 MNHEY, CDR2 SVGAGI. Trimming cost V 2 bases and J 1 base, with 14 bases left between them. The CDR3 covers 16 residues. CDR3 DNA: TGTGCCAGCAGTTACCGGGTACAGGGCAAGAACACTGAAGCTTTCTTT. It translates to CASSYRVQGKNTEAFF.

The chain couples TRBV7-8 to TRBJ1-3; TRBD1 agrees at 8 bases. Germline V lookup: CDR1 SGHVS, CDR2 FQNEAQ. Trimming cost V 4 bases and J 0 bases; bases outside gene matches: 2. The CDR3 runs 15 residues. The CDR3 here is CASSSGTGSGNTIYF. The CDR3 DNA is TGTGCCAGCAGCTCCGGGACAGGCTCTGGAAACACCATATATTTT.

The chain employs TRBV29-1 and TRBJ1-5; TRBD1 matches 7 bases. Germline V gene sequence: CDR1 SQVTM, CDR2 ANQGSEA. J lost 9 bases, V lost 5 bases, and 10 bases had no gene match. The CDR3 is 13 amino acids. The CDR3 coding sequence is TGCAGCGTTTCGGACAGGATTGATCGGCCCCAGCATTTT. Amino acid sequence: CSVSDRIDRPQHF.